This entry describes one T cell receptor beta chain. Treatment in this sample: oral pan-JAK inhibitor, 5-10 mg twice daily. RNA extraction was followed by reverse transcription into cDNA, which acted as the sequencing template. The repertoire was sequenced with immunoSEQ multiplex PCR; TCRdb's copy has only in-frame clones and lacks some. The sample carries fewer than 250,000 clones, 55% to 70% recorded once. The data are from a study of CD8+ T cells in alopecia areata. Study context: Tofacitinib ran for 6 to 18 months before 6 months off drug.

Germline assignment: CDR1 SGHRS and CDR2 YFSETQ. The CDR3 is 14 amino acids. The V gene lost 4 bases and the J gene lost 5 bases, with 15 bases spanning the gap. Sample: CD4+ T cells sorted from blood, taken at week 4, from a patient treated with tofacitinib. This TCR was sampled from a human donor with alopecia areata. V gene TRBV5-1 combines with J gene TRBJ2-5; weak D call: TRBD2 (5 bases). The CDR3 region is CASSLDPAEETQYF. The CDR3 coding sequence is TGCGCCAGCAGCCTGGACCCAGCGGAGGAGACCCAGTACTTC. The variable domain in full, with the rest retrieved from reference TRBV5-1 and TRBJ2-5, is KAGVTQTPRYLIKTRGQQVTLSCSPISGHRSVSWYQQTPGQGLQFLFEYFSETQRNKGNFPGRFSGRQFSNSRSEMNVSTLELGDSALYLCASSLDPAEETQYFGPGTRLLVL.